Shown below are 30 T cell receptor beta chains from a single sample sequenced in a study of T cells in Graves' hyperthyroidism and ophthalmopathy (dated by TCRdb to about 2019). The library was generated by multiplex PCR. Sequencing relied on an Illumina HiSeq 2000. The TCR beta CDR3 regions were amplified from the RNA transcripts. The first round of RT-PCR for the TCR CDR3 was performed with the HTBI primer set and the Qiagen OneStep RT-PCR kit. The public sequencing data were trimmed at Q25 with fastp and processed into clonotypes with MiXCR by TCRdb, which kept only in-frame beta chains. Merged by CDR3 protein, the rows form single entries marked with the most common genes and DNA. Across this sample there are around 720,000 distinct CDR3 sequences, with 30% to 40% seen only once. The top ten hold around 31% of the sample. Input material: blood. The receptors stem from a woman aged 40-49 years with Graves' hyperthyroidism.

CDR3 in DNA: TGTGCCAGCAGTCTCGGGTCGGACATTCGGTACTTC. It codes for CASSLGSDIRYF. The J gene is TRBJ2-7, the V gene TRBV6-4; D is possibly TRBD1 (5 bases). Trimming left V 5 bases short and J 12 bases short, with 17 bases between. Germline lookup yields CDR1 MRHNA and CDR2 SNTAGT. CDR3 size: 12 residues.

The chain links TRBV6-5 to TRBJ2-5; D perhaps matches TRBD2 (5 bases). V gave up 6 bases and J gave up 0 bases, with 20 bases separating them. CDR3 length: 17 amino acids. From germline, CDR1 is MNHEY and CDR2 SVGAGI. The CDR3 DNA sequence: TGTGCCAGCAGCCAAGTTCCGAGCGGACGGTACCAAGAGACCCAGTACTTC. Its translation: CASSQVPSGRYQETQYF.

CDR3 region: CSARGLAGTQETQYF. In DNA form, the CDR3 reads TGCAGTGCTCGTGGACTAGCGGGGACCCAAGAGACCCAGTACTTC. This chain links TRBV20-1 with TRBJ2-5; 12 bases match TRBD2. CDR3 size: 15 residues. The germline CDR1 and CDR2 sequences are DFQATT and SNEGSKA (reference sequence). V gave up 5 bases and J gave up 1 base; unmatched junction bases: 5.

This clonotype was picked up many times. The V call is TRBV4-3, the J call TRBJ1-5; 7 positions agree with TRBD1. Germline V gene sequence: CDR1 LGHNA, CDR2 YSLEER. This CDR3 has 14 residues. J lost 6 bases, V lost 2 bases, and 4 bases had no gene match. Written as DNA, the CDR3 is TGCGCCAGCAGCCAACAACAGGGGACTCAGCCCCAGCATTTT. Translation gives CASSQQQGTQPQHF.

This clonotype was detected a few times. The CDR3 region is CASSDSRQGPPSSYTF. The CDR3 DNA reads TGTGCCAGCAGTGACTCTCGGCAGGGTCCGCCTTCAAGCTACACCTTC. The rearrangement links TRBV6-4 to TRBJ1-2; D may be TRBD1 (5 bases). V lost 0 bases to trimming and J lost 9 bases, with 20 bases between them. This CDR3 is 16 amino acids long. Germline CDR1 reads MRHNA; CDR2 reads SNTAGT.

This clonotype appeared many times. The genes are TRBV7-2 and TRBJ2-7; D is perhaps TRBD1 (6 bases). Trimming stripped 3 bases from V and 1 base from J, with 13 bases between. Looked up from germline, CDR1 is SGHTA and CDR2 is FQGNSA. CDR3 size: 15 residues. CDR3 protein: CASSFQGSWSYEQYF. The CDR3 coding sequence is TGTGCCAGCAGCTTTCAGGGGAGCTGGTCCTACGAGCAGTACTTC.

In regard to this clonotype: The CDR3 end shows no conserved phenylalanine or tryptophan, and so a read error is likely. The chain combines TRBV12-5 with TRBJ1-4, with TRBD1 identical over 7 bases. Losses at the gene ends were 6 bases for V and 5 bases for J; bases not matched to a gene: 9. Germline CDR1 reads LGHNT; CDR2 reads FRNRAP. The CDR3 spans 15 residues. Written as DNA, the CDR3 is TGTGCTAGTGGCGGACCGGGACAGAAGAATGAAAAACTGTTTCTT. It codes for CASGGPGQKNEKLFL.

This chain links TRBV4-3 with TRBJ2-5; D is possibly TRBD1 (6 bases). Trimming left V 5 bases short and J 2 bases short, with 9 bases between. Germline V gene lookup returns CDR1 LGHNA and CDR2 YSLEER. The CDR3 totals 13 residues. The CDR3 is CASSRGSQETQYF. CDR3 nucleotides: TGCGCCAGCAGCAGGGGGTCACAAGAGACCCAGTACTTC.

In this sample, this clonotype turned up many times. This sequence joins TRBV7-6 and TRBJ1-5, with 8 bases lining up with TRBD1. The CDR3 is 16 residues long. Germline CDR1 and CDR2: SGHVS and FNYEAQ. J gave up 0 bases and V 4 bases, and 5 bases lay outside the gene matches. The CDR3 DNA sequence: TGTGCCAGCAGCTATGGGACAGGTGATAGCAATCAGCCCCAGCATTTT. Amino acids: CASSYGTGDSNQPQHF.

At least ten counts were recorded for this clonotype. A read error may produce the germline difference seen at one junction end. The chain is built from TRBV7-7 and TRBJ2-5; the D gene is possibly TRBD2 (5 bases). This CDR3 contains 14 residues. Germline CDR1 SSHAT, CDR2 FNYEAQ (reference sequence). The CDR3 protein is CASSLAHPSSAQYF. The CDR3 region has the DNA TGTGCTAGCAGCTTAGCGCACCCTAGTTCGGCCCAGTACTTC.

This clonotype was detected once. A read error may explain this, as a much larger clone is one base away. The chain carries TRBV11-2 and TRBJ2-7; TRBD1 matches at 7 bases. J was trimmed by 9 bases and V by 6 bases; bases with no gene match: 14. From germline, CDR1 is SGHAT and CDR2 FQNNGV. The CDR3 consists of 14 residues. CDR3 coding DNA: TGTGCCAGCAGTAGGACAGGACGGCCTGGGGGGCAGTACTTC. This codes for CASSRTGRPGGQYF.

In this sample, this clonotype turned up a few times. The rearrangement links TRBV20-1 to TRBJ2-7; weak D call: TRBD1 (5 bases). The V gene lost 3 bases and the J gene lost 6 bases, with 18 bases spanning the gap. CDR3 length: 14 residues. Germline V gene sequence: CDR1 DFQATT, CDR2 SNEGSKA (reference sequence). As DNA, the CDR3 is TGCAGTGCTAGTTCAGGGTCCTCTAGGGCCGAGCAGTACTTC. Its protein is CSASSGSSRAEQYF.

This clonotype was observed many times. This chain joins TRBV7-2 and TRBJ1-3; D not resolved. The V end lost 5 bases, the J end lost 0 bases, and 8 bases lay between the germline ends. This CDR3 comprises 14 residues. Germline V gene data show CDR1 as SGHTA and CDR2 as FQGNSA. CDR3 nucleotides: TGTGCCAGCAGCGCAGTTTACTCTGGAAACACCATATATTTT. It translates to CASSAVYSGNTIYF.

This clonotype was detected ten times or more. The chain recombines TRBV5-8 with TRBJ2-7; TRBD1 matches at 9 bases. CDR3 size: 14 residues. Germline V gene data show CDR1 as SGHTS and CDR2 as YDEGEE. The V segment lost 6 bases and the J segment 5 bases; nucleotides outside the gene matches: 9. Written as DNA, the CDR3 is TGTGCCAGCACCACGGACAGGGGTTGGCACGAGCAGTACTTC. This encodes CASTTDRGWHEQYF.

This clonotype was seen a handful of times. The chain has TRBV6-1 and TRBJ1-1; D gene uncertain. The germline V gene encodes CDR1 MNHNS and CDR2 SASEGT. This CDR3 contains 13 residues. With 7 bases removed from V and 1 base from J, the gap between germline ends came to 10 bases. The CDR3 region is CASKTRENTEAFF. CDR3 nucleotide sequence: TGTGCCAGCAAAACGAGGGAGAACACTGAAGCTTTCTTT.

This clonotype was seen only a few times. The chain is built from TRBV4-2 and TRBJ2-7; 7 bases are shared with TRBD1. J lost 0 bases, V lost 0 bases, and 11 bases had no gene match. CDR3 length equals 18 residues. The germline gives CDR1 LGHNA, CDR2 YNFKEQ. In DNA, the CDR3 is TGTGCCAGCAGCCAAGATGCGCCGAGGGGGCTCCCCTCCTACGAGCAGTACTTC. Its translation is CASSQDAPRGLPSYEQYF.

The chain carries TRBV13 and TRBJ2-7, with 10 bases fitting TRBD1. V trimming: 10 bases; J trimming: 8 bases; junction bases outside the gene matches: 17. The germline V gene encodes CDR1 PRHDT and CDR2 FYEKMQ (reference sequence). The CDR3 has 15 residues. The DNA for the CDR3 is TGTGCCATCAGGCAGCCTGGGACAGGGGCTGAGAAGCAGTACTTC. This sequence encodes CAIRQPGTGAEKQYF.

This clonotype was observed many times. The chain joins TRBV5-5 to TRBJ1-3; perhaps TRBD1 as D (5 bases). The CDR3 covers 15 residues. Germline loops: CDR1 SGHKS, CDR2 YYEKEE (reference sequence). Trimming cost V 1 base and J 2 bases, with 10 bases left between them. CDR3 sequence reads: CASSLRMGAGNTIYF. The DNA for the CDR3 is TGTGCCAGCAGCTTGAGAATGGGGGCTGGAAACACCATATATTTT.

The chain joins TRBV7-2 to TRBJ1-1; 7 bases are shared with TRBD1. The CDR3 is 15 residues long. After removal of 6 bases from V and 1 base from J, the junction contained 8 bases not matched to a gene. From germline, CDR1 is SGHTA and CDR2 FQGNSA. In DNA form, the CDR3 reads TGTGCCAGCAGTGGGCTCGGGACAGCGAACACTGAAGCTTTCTTT. It encodes CASSGLGTANTEAFF.

This sequence joins TRBV25-1 and TRBJ2-7; a weak D match, TRBD2 (5 bases). Looked up from germline, CDR1 is MGHDK and CDR2 is SYGVNS. This CDR3 has 15 amino acids. The V end lost 5 bases, the J end lost 1 base, and 15 bases lay between the germline ends. The CDR3: CASSPGDPGSYEQYF. The CDR3 coding sequence is TGTGCCAGCAGTCCAGGAGACCCGGGATCCTACGAGCAGTACTTC.

The V gene is TRBV15, the J gene TRBJ1-1; 7 nucleotides match TRBD1. CDR1 and CDR2 (germline): LNHNV, YYDKDF (reference sequence). J lost 0 bases, V lost 0 bases, and 7 bases had no gene match. This CDR3 is built from 17 residues. CDR3 sequence: CATSRDRDRIMNTEAFF. CDR3 sequence (DNA): TGTGCCACCAGCAGAGACCGGGACAGAATAATGAACACTGAAGCTTTCTTT.

This clonotype was picked up many times. This rearrangement joins TRBV20-1 to TRBJ2-7, with D possibly being TRBD1 or TRBD2 (5 bases each). Germline loops: CDR1 DFQATT, CDR2 SNEGSKA (reference sequence). V was cut by 0 bases and J by 2 bases, with 14 bases left in between. This CDR3 has 15 residues. The CDR3 protein is CSARDFGATTYEQYF. The CDR3 DNA follows: TGCAGTGCTAGAGATTTCGGGGCGACTACCTACGAGCAGTACTTC.

The chain carries TRBV10-1 and TRBJ2-7; the D is unclear. Germline V gives CDR1 WNHNN, CDR2 SYGVQD (reference sequence). This CDR3 region has 14 residues. V was cut by 4 bases and J by 2 bases, with 12 bases left in between. The CDR3 nucleotides are TGCGCCAGCAGTGGTGTGGAAGTCCCCTACGAGCAGTACTTC. It translates to CASSGVEVPYEQYF.

This clonotype occurred a few times. V gene TRBV3-1 combines with J gene TRBJ2-7; the match to TRBD1 covers 8 bases. In germline, CDR1 is LGHDT, CDR2 YNNKEL (reference sequence). The trim removed 4 bases at V and 3 bases at J, leaving 8 bases unmatched. The CDR3 totals 15 residues. In nucleotides, the CDR3 is TGTGCCAGCAGCCCCTCCGGGACAGGTTACTACGAGCAGTACTTC. Protein sequence: CASSPSGTGYYEQYF.

The rearrangement joins TRBV19 to TRBJ2-2; weak D call: TRBD1 (6 bases). The CDR3 is made up of 15 amino acids. The ends were cut back, 9 bases at V and 4 bases at J, with 18 bases in the middle. The V gene's germline CDR1 is LNHDA and CDR2 SQIVND (reference sequence). The CDR3 DNA is TGTGCCAGCAGTCAAAAACAGGGATCCACCGGGGAGCTGTTTTTT. It codes for CASSQKQGSTGELFF.

The sample holds many counts of this clonotype. This chain uses TRBV10-3 with TRBJ2-7, with TRBD2 matching 9 bases. This CDR3 has 15 amino acids. Germline V gene data show CDR1 as ENHRY and CDR2 as SYGVKD. V trimming: 10 bases; J trimming: 4 bases; junction bases outside the gene matches: 14. CDR3 region: CATSEIAGVGYEQYF. The CDR3 DNA is TGTGCCACCTCGGAGATAGCGGGAGTTGGGTACGAGCAGTACTTC.

The chain carries TRBV29-1 and TRBJ2-1; D not resolved. V shed 2 bases and J shed 6 bases, with 11 bases lying between them. The CDR3 is 13 residues long. Germline CDR1 and CDR2: SQVTM and ANQGSEA. The CDR3 protein is CSVERQEGNEQFF. The CDR3 DNA follows: TGCAGCGTTGAAAGGCAGGAAGGCAATGAGCAGTTCTTC.

This chain connects TRBV7-2 to TRBJ1-5, with 7 nucleotides matching TRBD1. The J segment lost 2 bases and the V segment lost 5 bases, leaving 15 bases of the junction unmatched. The CDR3 runs to 18 residues. Germline loops: CDR1 SGHTA, CDR2 FQGNSA. The CDR3 DNA is TGTGCCAGCAGCCCCCGGGGGACAGACTACCTTGGCAATCAGCCCCAGCATTTT. This sequence encodes CASSPRGTDYLGNQPQHF.

The V and J genes are TRBV10-1 and TRBJ2-5; tentative D call: TRBD1 (6 bases). The CDR3 covers 13 residues. V lost 3 bases and J 6 bases, leaving 11 bases between the germline ends. Per the germline V gene, CDR1 is WNHNN and CDR2 is SYGVQD (reference sequence). In nucleotides, the CDR3 is TGCGCCAGCAGTGACAGGGGACGGCAGACCCAGTACTTC. It encodes CASSDRGRQTQYF.

V gene TRBV6-6 combines with J gene TRBJ2-7; 8 bases fit TRBD2. The length of the CDR3 is 16 residues. Germline V lookup: CDR1 MNHNY, CDR2 SVGAGI (reference sequence). The ends lost 4 bases at V and 2 bases at J; junction bases unmatched: 10. For the CDR3, the DNA is TGTGCCAGCAGTTTTGACTCCCTAGCGGGCACCTACGAGCAGTACTTC. Its translation is CASSFDSLAGTYEQYF.